This entry concerns a single T cell receptor (beta chain). Its target is unknown. Trimming removed 6 bases at V and 6 bases at J, with 15 bases between. Per the germline V gene, CDR1 is MNHEY and CDR2 is SVGEGT. The CDR3 is 15 amino acids. The data were produced by immunoSEQ multiplex PCR, yet TCRdb's version contains in-frame clones alone and is incomplete. The data show around 100,000 clones, more than 75% seen once. The data originate from a study of T cell responses to AZD1222 COVID-19 vaccine. Study-level background: Pooling covered second doses at about 4 or about 12 weeks.

Findings and limits, study-wide: Clonal diversity may have been underestimated in mostly white British donors.

Sequenced material: peripheral blood, taken on day 0 of AZD1222 vaccination. The V and J genes are TRBV6-2 or TRBV6-3 and TRBJ1-6; D might be TRBD1 (5 bases). The clonotype was recovered from an adult in good health. CDR3 nucleotide sequence: TGTGCCAGCAGCCCGAAGGGGAAGGGTAATTCACCCCTCCACTTT. Translating it yields CASSPKGKGNSPLHF.